These 12 T cell receptor beta chains were all obtained from the same sample, sequenced in a study of spatial heterogeneity in lung cancer. Study results and limitations: It was found that expanded intratumoral alpha and beta TCR counts tracked tumor mutation counts.

Antigens for these TCRs are unknown. TCRdb reprocessed the 5' RACE reads with MiXCR, giving one entry per CDR3 protein. The sample includes about 14,000 distinct CDR3 sequences, more than 3% of them seen just once. Time point noted: sample taken at primary tumor resection. Sequencing used lung tumor tissue, obtained at surgery. All receptors come from a male donor with early-stage non-small cell lung cancer.

By share, this clonotype ranks as medium-sized. This chain joins TRBV4-3 and TRBJ1-5, with no clear D. Germline V gene sequence: CDR1 LGHNA, CDR2 YSLEER. V was trimmed by 0 bases and J by 5 bases, leaving 14 bases between them. The CDR3 runs to 16 residues. DNA of the CDR3: TGCGCCAGCAGCCAAGAAAAAGAGGGAAGGGATCAGCCCCAGCATTTT. This gives the protein CASSQEKEGRDQPQHF.

This clonotype is classed as medium-sized (0.01 to 0.1%). The genes are TRBV11-3 and TRBJ2-1; TRBD1 matches 9 bases. V shed 5 bases and J 9 bases; nucleotides not matched to a gene: 11. CDR1 is SGHNT, CDR2 YENEEA, per germline. This CDR3 has 15 amino acids. The CDR3 DNA follows: TGTGCCAGCAGCCCCTCCGGGACAGGGTTAGGTGAGCAGTTCTTC. It yields the protein CASSPSGTGLGEQFF.

This clonotype was found many times. The V gene is TRBV28, the J gene TRBJ1-2; 11 bases are shared with TRBD1. V lost 3 bases, J lost 8 bases, and 11 bases stayed unmatched. The CDR3 has 16 residues. Germline CDR1 is MDHEN and CDR2 is SYDVKM. The CDR3 spells CASSFSGTGGSGGYTF. The CDR3 nucleotides read TGTGCCAGCAGTTTCTCCGGGACAGGGGGGAGTGGGGGCTACACCTTC.

This clonotype was recorded many times. The chain joins TRBV3-1 to TRBJ1-3; tentative D call: TRBD1 (6 bases). Germline CDR1 reads LGHDT; CDR2 reads YNNKEL (reference sequence). The CDR3 sequence is 17 residues long. V was cut by 2 bases and J by 4 bases, with 18 bases left in between. The DNA of the CDR3 is TGTGCCAGCAGCCAAATGACAGGCGGTATGCGAGGAAACACCATATATTTT. As protein: CASSQMTGGMRGNTIYF.

This chain uses TRBV11-1 with TRBJ1-2; 7 nucleotides line up with TRBD1. V lost 7 bases to trimming and J lost 2 bases; unmatched junction nucleotides: 7. The V gene's germline CDR1 is SGHAT and CDR2 FQDESV (reference sequence). The CDR3 is made up of 14 amino acids. CDR3 amino acids: CASIQGGGNYGYTF. Here the CDR3 DNA reads TGTGCCAGCATCCAGGGAGGGGGCAACTATGGCTACACCTTC. Full variable domain (missing parts from reference TRBV11-1 and TRBJ1-2): EAEVAQSPRYKITEKSQAVAFWCDPISGHATLYWYRQILGQGPELLVQFQDESVVDDSQLPKDRFSAERLKGVDSTLKIQPAELGDSAMYLCASIQGGGNYGYTFGSGTRLTVV.

This clonotype is termed medium-sized. This rearrangement joins TRBV4-2 to TRBJ2-3; weak D call: TRBD1 (5 bases). V was cut by 1 base and J by 4 bases, with 15 bases left in between. The CDR3 covers 16 residues. Germline V gives CDR1 LGHNA, CDR2 YNFKEQ. DNA of the CDR3: TGTGCCAGCAGCCAAGCGGCAGGGCTAAGCGCAGATACGCAGTATTTT. Translating it yields CASSQAAGLSADTQYF.

This clonotype was counted at least ten times. The chain couples TRBV5-4 to TRBJ2-7, with a possible D match to TRBD1 (5 bases). This CDR3 is built from 13 residues. Germline lookup yields CDR1 SGHNT and CDR2 YYREEE (reference sequence). The ends were cut back, 0 bases at V and 5 bases at J, with 9 bases in the middle. The CDR3 is CASSLAGRDEQYF. The CDR3 DNA follows: TGTGCCAGCAGCTTGGCAGGCAGGGACGAGCAGTACTTC.

By sample fraction, this clonotype is medium-sized (0.01 to 0.1%). The rearrangement uses TRBV28 and TRBJ2-7; 9 bases agree with TRBD1. This CDR3 spans 16 amino acids. Trimming cost V 6 bases and J 0 bases; bases outside gene matches: 9. In germline, CDR1 is MDHEN, CDR2 SYDVKM. DNA for the CDR3: TGTGCCAGCAGCCGCCCGGGACAGGGTCTCTCCTACGAGCAGTACTTC. Translated: CASSRPGQGLSYEQYF.

The table lists this clonotype with many counts. The chain employs TRBV4-1 and TRBJ1-1; D is undetermined. V lost 4 bases and J 2 bases, leaving 14 bases between the germline ends. CDR3 length: 15 amino acids. The germline CDR1 and CDR2 sequences are MGHRA and YSYEKL. CDR3 bases: TGCGCCAGCAGCCTTGGACCTACACTTAACACTGAAGCTTTCTTT. Its protein is CASSLGPTLNTEAFF.

This clonotype was recorded at least ten times. This chain links TRBV20-1 with TRBJ2-7, with a weak D call TRBD2 (6 bases). This CDR3 spans 13 amino acids. Deletions cut 6 bases from V and 0 bases from J, with 12 bases between. The V gene's germline CDR1 is DFQATT and CDR2 SNEGSKA (reference sequence). For the CDR3, the DNA is TGCAGTGCCGCCAGGGACTTCTCCTACGAGCAGTACTTC. This encodes CSAARDFSYEQYF.

This clonotype ranks as medium-sized. This chain connects TRBV20-1 to TRBJ2-3; no clear D gene. V was cut by 2 bases and J by 3 bases, with 6 bases left in between. CDR1 DFQATT and CDR2 SNEGSKA come from the germline V gene (reference sequence). This CDR3 is built from 12 residues. CDR3 residues: CSARQATDTQYF. The CDR3 bases are TGCAGTGCTAGACAGGCAACAGATACGCAGTATTTT.

This clonotype was observed a handful of times. Given a much more abundant clone one base away, this may be a read error. The chain links TRBV23-1 to TRBJ2-2; possibly TRBD2 for D (5 bases). TRBV23-1 is an ORF; its function is uncertain. The CDR3 runs to 14 residues. This CDR3 is CASSHGDGPGEMFF. The CDR3 DNA reads as TGCGCCAGCAGTCACGGAGACGGCCCCGGGGAGATGTTTTTT.